This TCR beta chain was sequenced during a study of blood T cell repertoires in COVID-19. The wider study: There were acute and convalescent COVID-19 samples, and they came from the United States, Italy and Spain.

Germline V CDR1 and CDR2: SGHRS, YFSETQ. This CDR3 contains 14 residues. J lost 7 bases, V lost 1 base, and 5 bases had no gene match. As handled by the study authors: Reference gene primers were amplified, and this amplification served to estimate nucleated cell counts. Repertoires were generated with immunoSEQ multiplex PCR, while TCRdb's copy carries only in-frame clones and drops some. The V and J calls and the clone size are those of that table, but D and trimming were determined from the DNA. The repertoire holds 100,000 to 150,000 clones, with over 60% as singletons. This clone has only a few counts.

The chain combines TRBV5-1 with TRBJ2-1; TRBD2 agrees at 7 bases. Sequenced material: peripheral blood. This receptor was identified in a woman aged 70 to 79 with acute or convalescent COVID-19. The CDR3 DNA is TGCGCCAGCAGCTTGAAGGCGGGGGAGAATGAGCAGTTCTTC. Protein product: CASSLKAGENEQFF. The full variable domain, rest sourced from reference TRBV5-1 and TRBJ2-1, is KAGVTQTPRYLIKTRGQQVTLSCSPISGHRSVSWYQQTPGQGLQFLFEYFSETQRNKGNFPGRFSGRQFSNSRSEMNVSTLELGDSALYLCASSLKAGENEQFFGPGTRLTVL.